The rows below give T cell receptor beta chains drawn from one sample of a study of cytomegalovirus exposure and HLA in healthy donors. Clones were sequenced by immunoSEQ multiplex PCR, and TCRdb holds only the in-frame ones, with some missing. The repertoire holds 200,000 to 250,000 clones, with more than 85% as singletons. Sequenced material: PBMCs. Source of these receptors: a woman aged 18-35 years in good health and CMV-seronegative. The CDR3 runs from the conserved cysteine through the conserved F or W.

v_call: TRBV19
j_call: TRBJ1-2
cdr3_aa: CASSILQGAGYGYTF

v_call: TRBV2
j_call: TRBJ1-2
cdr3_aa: CASTESGWGGYTF

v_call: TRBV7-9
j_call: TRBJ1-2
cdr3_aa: CASSLGSGDYGYTF

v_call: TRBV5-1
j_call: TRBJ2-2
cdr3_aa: CASSPRQGYGELFF

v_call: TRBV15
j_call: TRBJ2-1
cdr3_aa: CATSTSSGSYNEQFF

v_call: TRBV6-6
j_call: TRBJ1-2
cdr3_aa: CASSYSAGNYGYTF

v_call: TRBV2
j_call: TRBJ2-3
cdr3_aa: CASSDAGSTDTQYF

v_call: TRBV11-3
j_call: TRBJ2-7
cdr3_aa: CASSGLASGSSAYEQYF

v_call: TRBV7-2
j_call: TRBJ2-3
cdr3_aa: CASSFSGGEDTQYF

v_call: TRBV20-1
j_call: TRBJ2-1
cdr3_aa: CSAQGGNEQFF

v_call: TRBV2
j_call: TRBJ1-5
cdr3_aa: CASRHRDRPNQPQHF

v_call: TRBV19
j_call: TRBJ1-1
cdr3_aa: CASIRTGLWTEAFF

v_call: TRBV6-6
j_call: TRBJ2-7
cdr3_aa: CASSYSGGGYEQYF

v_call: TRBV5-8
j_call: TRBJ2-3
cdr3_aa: CASSWGQGVTDTQYF

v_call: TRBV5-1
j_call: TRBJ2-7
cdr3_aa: CASSGPTGGNYEQYF

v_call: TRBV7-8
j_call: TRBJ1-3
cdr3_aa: CASSLSAQGASGNTIYF

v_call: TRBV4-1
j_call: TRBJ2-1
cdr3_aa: CASSPTLAESSYNEQFF

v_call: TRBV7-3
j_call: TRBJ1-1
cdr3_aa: CASSSTINTEAFF

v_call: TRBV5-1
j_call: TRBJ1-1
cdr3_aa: CASSLAVRGSGTEAFF

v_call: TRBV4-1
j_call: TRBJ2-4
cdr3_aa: CASSQVVGGQTQYF

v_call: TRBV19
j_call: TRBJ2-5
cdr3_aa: CASSATSLVEETQYF

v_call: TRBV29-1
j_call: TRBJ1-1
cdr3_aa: CSVPGQGNTEAFF

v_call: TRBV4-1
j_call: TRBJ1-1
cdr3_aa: CASSQVTGGIMNTEAFF

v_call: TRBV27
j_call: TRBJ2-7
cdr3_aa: CASSVSGRLDEQYF

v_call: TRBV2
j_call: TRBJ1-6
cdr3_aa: CASSEAGSSYNSPLHF

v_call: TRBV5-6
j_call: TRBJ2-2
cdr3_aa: CASNPSGGEAGELFF

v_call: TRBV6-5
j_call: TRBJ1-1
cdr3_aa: CASATGGAVDTEAFF

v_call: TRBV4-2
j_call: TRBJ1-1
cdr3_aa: CASSQEQNSQAFF

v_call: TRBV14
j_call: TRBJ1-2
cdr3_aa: CASSQDIGGRGGYTF

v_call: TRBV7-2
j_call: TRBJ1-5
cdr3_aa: CASSSRHRENQPQHF

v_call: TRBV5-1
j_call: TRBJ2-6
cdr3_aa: CASSLATGTGANVLTF

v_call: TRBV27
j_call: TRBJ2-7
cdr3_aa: CASSSRWRDRSSYEQYF

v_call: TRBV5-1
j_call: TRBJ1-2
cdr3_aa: CASSLTGAPERDGYTF

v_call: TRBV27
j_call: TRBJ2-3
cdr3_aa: CASSLSVNSGGAPDTQYF

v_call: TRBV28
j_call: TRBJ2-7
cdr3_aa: CASSLSGTGSHEQYF

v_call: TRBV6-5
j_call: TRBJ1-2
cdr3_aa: CASSPADYGYTF

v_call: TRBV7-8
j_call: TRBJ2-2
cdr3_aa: CASSPVLRELFF